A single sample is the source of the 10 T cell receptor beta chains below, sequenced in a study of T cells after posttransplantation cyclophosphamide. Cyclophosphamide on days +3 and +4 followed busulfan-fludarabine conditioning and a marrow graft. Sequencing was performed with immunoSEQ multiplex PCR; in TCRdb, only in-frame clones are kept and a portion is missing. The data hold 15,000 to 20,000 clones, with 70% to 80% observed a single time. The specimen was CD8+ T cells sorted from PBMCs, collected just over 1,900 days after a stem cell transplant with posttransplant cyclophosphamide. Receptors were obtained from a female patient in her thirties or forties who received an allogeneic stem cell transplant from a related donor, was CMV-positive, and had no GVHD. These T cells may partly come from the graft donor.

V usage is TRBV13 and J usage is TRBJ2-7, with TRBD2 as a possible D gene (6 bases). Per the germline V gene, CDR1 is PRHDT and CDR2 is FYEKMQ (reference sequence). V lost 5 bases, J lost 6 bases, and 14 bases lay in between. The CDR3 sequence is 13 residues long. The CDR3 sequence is CASSPPGGVEQYF. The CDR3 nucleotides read TGTGCCAGCAGCCCCCCAGGAGGGGTCGAGCAGTACTTC.

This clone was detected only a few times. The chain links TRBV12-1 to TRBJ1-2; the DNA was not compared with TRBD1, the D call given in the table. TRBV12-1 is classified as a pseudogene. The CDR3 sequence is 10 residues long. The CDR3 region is CASSPFGYTF. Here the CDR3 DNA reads TGTGCCAGCAGCCCATTTGGCTACACCTTC.

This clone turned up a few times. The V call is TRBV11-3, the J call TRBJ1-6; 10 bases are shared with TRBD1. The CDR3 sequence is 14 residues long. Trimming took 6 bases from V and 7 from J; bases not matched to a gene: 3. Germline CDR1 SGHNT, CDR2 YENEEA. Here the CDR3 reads CASSSGQGNSPLHF. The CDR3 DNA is TGTGCCAGCAGTTCGGGACAGGGGAATTCACCCCTCCACTTT.

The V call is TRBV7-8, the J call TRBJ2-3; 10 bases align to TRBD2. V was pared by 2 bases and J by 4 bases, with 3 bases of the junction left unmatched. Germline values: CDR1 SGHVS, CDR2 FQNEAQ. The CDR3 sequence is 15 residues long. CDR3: CASSLSSGGADTQYF. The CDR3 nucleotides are TGTGCCAGCAGCTTATCTAGCGGGGGCGCAGATACGCAGTATTTT.

This chain's CDR3 is CASSRGDRNSPLHF. The CDR3 DNA sequence: TGTGCCAGCAGCCGCGGGGACAGAAATTCACCCCTCCACTTT. This rearrangement joins TRBV5-4 to TRBJ1-6; TRBD1 agrees at 7 bases. V gave up 4 bases and J gave up 7 bases; unmatched junction bases: 5. This CDR3 is 14 amino acids long. Per germline, CDR1 SGHNT and CDR2 YYREEE (reference sequence).

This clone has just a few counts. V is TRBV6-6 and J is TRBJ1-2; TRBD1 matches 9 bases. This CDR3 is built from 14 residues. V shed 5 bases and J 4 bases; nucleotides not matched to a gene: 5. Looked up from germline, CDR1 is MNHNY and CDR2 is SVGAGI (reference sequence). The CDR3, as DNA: TGTGCCAGCAGTCCTGGACAGGGGAGCTATGGCTACACCTTC. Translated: CASSPGQGSYGYTF.

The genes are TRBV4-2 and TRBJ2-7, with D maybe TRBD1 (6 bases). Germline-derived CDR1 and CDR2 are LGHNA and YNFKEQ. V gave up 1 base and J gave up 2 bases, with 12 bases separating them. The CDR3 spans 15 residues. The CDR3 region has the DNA TGTGCCAGCAGCCAAGGGATCGAGGGGGCCTACGAGCAGTACTTC. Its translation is CASSQGIEGAYEQYF.

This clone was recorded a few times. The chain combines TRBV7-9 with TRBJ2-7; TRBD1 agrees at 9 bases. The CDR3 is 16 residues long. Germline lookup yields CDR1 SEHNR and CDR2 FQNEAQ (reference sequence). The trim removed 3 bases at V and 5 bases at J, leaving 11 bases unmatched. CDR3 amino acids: CASSFPGQGRRNEQYF. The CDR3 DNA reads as TGTGCCAGCAGCTTCCCGGGACAGGGACGTCGGAACGAGCAGTACTTC.

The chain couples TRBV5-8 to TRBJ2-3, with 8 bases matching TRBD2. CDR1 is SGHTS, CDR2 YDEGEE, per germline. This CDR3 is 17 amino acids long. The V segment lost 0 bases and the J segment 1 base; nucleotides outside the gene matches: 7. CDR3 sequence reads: CASSLDLLLAGTDTQYF. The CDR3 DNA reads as TGTGCCAGCAGCTTGGACCTTCTACTAGCGGGCACAGATACGCAGTATTTT. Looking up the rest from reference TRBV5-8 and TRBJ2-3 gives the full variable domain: EAGVTQSPTHLIKTRGQQATLRCSPISGHTSVYWYQQALGLGLQFLLWYDEGEERNRGNFPPRFSGRQFPNYSSELNVNALELEDSALYLCASSLDLLLAGTDTQYFGPGTRLTVL.

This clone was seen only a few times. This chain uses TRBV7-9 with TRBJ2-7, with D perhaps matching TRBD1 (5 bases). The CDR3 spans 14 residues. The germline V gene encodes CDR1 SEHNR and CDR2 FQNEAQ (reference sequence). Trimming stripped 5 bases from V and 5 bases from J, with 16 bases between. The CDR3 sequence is CASSPAQGRNEQYF. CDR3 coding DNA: TGTGCCAGCAGCCCCGCGCAGGGTCGGAACGAGCAGTACTTC.